This note documents a single T cell receptor beta chain sequence. Its antigen remains unknown. Via MiXCR, TCRdb re-called the 5' RACE reads, giving one row per CDR3 protein. Of 690,000 or so distinct CDR3 sequences listed, over 8.5% are singletons. The CDR3 is 8 residues long. The V end was cut by 8 bases, the J end by 7 bases, with 5 bases between. Germline lookup yields CDR1 SQVTM and CDR2 ANQGSEA. With no exceptions, donors were healthy Caucasians. The data belong to a study of identical twins. Regarding the study as a whole: The study found that models underestimated out-of-frame TCR alpha sharing in monozygotic twins.

In addition, the sample was reused for a study of yellow fever vaccine responses in identical twins.

The material sequenced was PBMCs. V and J are TRBV29-1 and TRBJ1-1; no reliable D call. The origin of this receptor is a woman in her late teens or twenties in good health. This CDR3 is CSWGEAFF. The CDR3 DNA follows: TGCAGCTGGGGTGAAGCTTTCTTT.